The 2 T cell receptor beta chains below were found in one sample sequenced in a study of shared clonotypes between healthy human individuals. Sequencing was performed with immunoSEQ multiplex PCR; in TCRdb, only in-frame clones are kept and a portion is missing. The repertoire holds some 2 million clones, with roughly 94% as singletons. Material for sequencing was naive CD4+ T cells sorted from blood. Documented subset: CD45RA+ positively selected. These receptors were obtained from a man between 18 and 29 years old in good health.

The rearrangement uses TRBV28 and TRBJ2-2; 9 bases fit TRBD2. The CDR3 contains 16 residues. Germline assignment: CDR1 MDHEN and CDR2 SYDVKM. Losses at the gene ends were 6 bases for V and 6 bases for J; bases not matched to a gene: 11. The chain's CDR3 is CASSPRSGGRAGELFF. CDR3 DNA sequence: TGTGCCAGCAGCCCCCGTAGCGGGGGAAGGGCCGGGGAGCTGTTTTTT.

As for this clone: The sample carries other DNA sequences with the same CDR3. The chain employs TRBV19 and TRBJ2-5; TRBD2 is a possible D gene (5 bases). V shed 3 bases and J shed 7 bases, with 12 bases lying between them. This CDR3 contains 13 residues. The germline gives CDR1 LNHDA, CDR2 SQIVND (reference sequence). CDR3 residues: CASSIPGRGTQYF. The DNA for the CDR3 is TGTGCCAGTAGTATCCCCGGCCGGGGGACCCAGTACTTC.